Presented here are 19 T cell receptor beta chains from one specimen sequenced in a study of tumor and adjacent non-tumor tissue in lung cancer. The library came from three nested PCR rounds adapted from ARM-PCR protocols. Each CDR3 protein is one row after TCRdb ran MiXCR on the multiplex PCR reads. The table lists about 100,000 distinct CDR3 sequences, less than 75% of them singletons. No cell sorting was done before RNA was extracted from the tissue. More than 3 cm separated this lung sample from the edge of the tumor. Sequences were obtained from distant non-tumor lung tissue. The receptors originated from a man between 25 and 39 years old with non-small cell lung cancer.

This clonotype was recorded once. The rearrangement links TRBV20-1 to TRBJ2-3; possibly TRBD1 or TRBD2 for D (5 bases each). Germline V gene sequence: CDR1 DFQATT, CDR2 SNEGSKA (reference sequence). The CDR3 is 12 amino acids. CDR3 in DNA: TGCAGCGTGATGGGACGGGCAGATGCTCAGTATTTT. Translating gives CSVMGRADAQYF.

This clonotype has at least ten counts. The genes are TRBV5-5 and TRBJ2-7; TRBD2 matches at 7 bases. V shed 7 bases and J 4 bases; nucleotides not matched to a gene: 8. The CDR3 totals 13 residues. In germline, CDR1 is SGHKS, CDR2 YYEKEE (reference sequence). The CDR3 nucleotides read TGTGCCAGCGAGAGCGGGAATAGTTACGAGCAGTACTTC. Protein product: CASESGNSYEQYF. Using reference TRBV5-5 and TRBJ2-7 for the parts outside the CDR3, the full variable domain is DAGVTQSPTHLIKTRGQQVTLRCSPISGHKSVSWYQQVLGQGPQFIFQYYEKEERGRGNFPDRFSARQFPNYSSELNVNALLLGDSALYLCASESGNSYEQYFGPGTRLTVT.

The rearrangement uses TRBV6-1 and TRBJ2-7; D is possibly TRBD1 (6 bases). V lost 7 bases and J lost 7, with 23 bases in between. CDR3 size: 15 residues. The V gene's germline CDR1 is MNHNS and CDR2 SASEGT. The DNA for the CDR3 is TGTGCCAGCAATGACGGAGTGGGGGCTCCTAGTGAGCAGTACTTC. It translates to CASNDGVGAPSEQYF.

Points on this clonotype: An end of the junction differs from the germline gene, which may be a read error. The V call is TRBV20-1, the J call TRBJ1-1, with 9 bases matching TRBD1. Germline V lookup: CDR1 DFQATT, CDR2 SNEGSKA (reference sequence). This CDR3 is 12 amino acids long. The CDR3 DNA reads TGCTGTGCTGACAGGGGGGACACTGAAGCTTTCTTT. This codes for CCADRGDTEAFF.

The chain is built from TRBV12-3 or TRBV12-4 and TRBJ1-1; possibly TRBD1 for D (5 bases). Trimming left V 7 bases short and J 4 bases short, with 13 bases between. The CDR3 sequence is 13 residues long. Here the CDR3 DNA reads TGTGCCAGCACACAGGCAGAGAGCACTGAAGCTTTCTTT. Its protein product is CASTQAESTEAFF.

To note about this clonotype: The junction departs from germline at one end; a sequencing error may be responsible. The chain is built from TRBV11-1 and TRBJ1-6; D is unclear. CDR3 length: 16 residues. The germline V gene encodes CDR1 SGHAT and CDR2 FQDESV (reference sequence). The CDR3 reads CASSLGYGGNDSPFHF. CDR3 coding DNA: TGTGCCAGCAGCTTGGGGTATGGAGGGAACGATTCACCCTTCCACTTT. Combining the CDR3 with reference TRBV11-1 and TRBJ1-6 gives the whole variable domain EAEVAQSPRYKITEKSQAVAFWCDPISGHATLYWYRQILGQGPELLVQFQDESVVDDSQLPKDRFSAERLKGVDSTLKIQPAELGDSAMYLCASSLGYGGNDSPFHFGNGTRLTVT.

This clonotype has ten or more counts. This chain joins TRBV12-3 or TRBV12-4 and TRBJ1-2; D is undetermined. V lost 2 bases and J 4 bases, leaving 5 bases between the germline ends. The CDR3 is made up of 12 amino acids. This chain's CDR3 is CASSLFSYGYTF. DNA for the CDR3: TGTGCCAGCAGTTTATTTTCCTATGGCTACACCTTC.

A remark on this clonotype: This may stem from a read error, because a much larger clone lies one nucleotide away. The chain's CDR3 is CASSSVKDGREQYF. For the CDR3, the DNA is TGTGCCAGCAGCTCCGTAAAGGATGGGCGCGAGCAGTACTTC. The chain combines TRBV11-3 with TRBJ2-7; D gene uncertain. The V gene's germline CDR1 is SGHNT and CDR2 YENEEA. V was shortened by 4 bases and J by 6 bases, with 16 bases between the two germline ends. This CDR3 has 14 amino acids.

As concerns this clonotype: One end of the junction varies from germline; a read error may be responsible. The chain is built from TRBV4-1 and TRBJ1-6, with TRBD1 as a possible D gene (6 bases). Germline V CDR1 and CDR2: MGHRA, YSYEKL. The CDR3 sequence is 20 residues long. The CDR3: CASSQEVTGGLGPYNSPLRF. DNA for the CDR3: TGCGCCAGCAGCCAAGAGGTGACAGGCGGTTTGGGCCCCTATAATTCACCCCTCCGCTTT.

The table lists this clonotype with a count of one. One base away lies a much larger clone, so this may be a sequencing read error. The chain combines TRBV28 with TRBJ1-5; TRBD1 matches at 11 bases. The CDR3 runs 15 residues. V lost 7 bases, J lost 6 bases, and 8 bases stayed unmatched. Germline V gene sequence: CDR1 MDHEN, CDR2 SYDVKM. The CDR3 reads CASTPPGQGGQPQHF. CDR3 nucleotides: TGTGCCAGCACTCCGCCGGGACAGGGGGGTCAGCCCCAGCATTTT.

On this clonotype: The junction and the germline gene differ at one end; a read error may be behind it. The V call is TRBV29-1, the J call TRBJ1-1, with 7 bases aligning to TRBD1. CDR1 and CDR2 from the germline V gene are SQVTM and ANQGSEA. CDR3 length equals 15 residues. The CDR3 DNA follows: TGCATCGTTGAAGTATCTACCGGTGTCAGGGGGGCAGCTTCCTTT. The encoded protein is CIVEVSTGVRGAASF.

The table lists this clonotype with many counts. The chain recombines TRBV6-6 with TRBJ1-6; D gene unclear. CDR3 length: 16 amino acids. CDR1 is MNHNY, CDR2 SVGAGI, per germline (reference sequence). V was clipped by 6 bases and J by 4 bases, with 16 bases between them. The CDR3 reads CASSSYPTEYNSPLHF. The CDR3 DNA reads TGTGCCAGCAGCAGCTACCCGACTGAGTATAATTCACCCCTCCACTTT.

With respect to this clonotype: The junction departs from the called germline gene at one end, perhaps through a read error. The V call is TRBV20-1, the J call TRBJ2-7; tentatively, D is TRBD1 (6 bases). The CDR3 contains 14 residues. The germline gives CDR1 DFQATT, CDR2 SNEGSKA (reference sequence). The CDR3 here is CSANGKGHFYEQYF. In DNA form, the CDR3 reads TGCAGTGCTAATGGCAAGGGACATTTCTACGAGCAGTATTTC.

A word on this clonotype: An end of the junction does not agree with germline; a read error may underlie this. The rearrangement links TRBV11-3 to TRBJ2-6; 7 positions match TRBD2. Per germline, CDR1 SGHNT and CDR2 YENEEA. The CDR3 runs to 15 residues. CDR3: CACSLRGDGANVLTF. The CDR3 coding sequence is TGTGCCTGCAGCTTACGGGGGGACGGGGCTAACGTCCTGACTTTC. The full variable domain, rest sourced from reference TRBV11-3 and TRBJ2-6, is EAGVVQSPRYKIIEKKQPVAFWCNPISGHNTLYWYLQNLGQGPELLIRYENEEAVDDSQLPKDRFSAERLKGVDSTLKIQPAELGDSAVYLCACSLRGDGANVLTFGAGSRLTVL.

Points on this clonotype: A junction end diverges from the germline sequence, so it may reflect a read error. The rearrangement links TRBV6-5 to TRBJ2-2, with D perhaps matching TRBD2 (6 bases). The CDR3 runs to 16 residues. Germline V gene sequence: CDR1 MNHEY, CDR2 SVGAGI. CDR3 DNA: TGTGCCAGCAGTTACGGGGGGTACGAGGGTACCGGGGGGCTGTTTTTT. Its protein product is CASSYGGYEGTGGLFF.

As concerns this clonotype: With a much larger clone just one base away, this may be a read error. V and J are TRBV6-6 and TRBJ1-5; TRBD1 agrees at 7 bases. The trim removed 8 bases at V and 6 bases at J, leaving 13 bases unmatched. Germline assignment: CDR1 MNHNY and CDR2 SVGAGI (reference sequence). The CDR3 runs to 15 residues. Written as DNA, the CDR3 is TGTGCCAGCTATGAGGGGGCGCTTCTTCTTCAGCCCCAGCATTTT. It codes for CASYEGALLLQPQHF.

The rearrangement joins TRBV20-1 to TRBJ2-7; 9 bases agree with TRBD2. Germline CDR1 and CDR2: DFQATT and SNEGSKA (reference sequence). There are 16 residues in the CDR3. Germline trimming cut 1 base from V and 10 bases from J; bases unmatched to any gene: 17. This CDR3 is CSARGGLAGLPVDQYF. The DNA of the CDR3 is TGCAGTGCTAGAGGGGGGCTAGCGGGATTGCCGGTCGACCAGTACTTC.

With respect to this clonotype: The CDR3 does not close with the conserved phenylalanine or tryptophan, likely indicating a read error. This sequence joins TRBV6-5 and TRBJ2-1; 11 bases align to TRBD1. The germline gives CDR1 MNHEY, CDR2 SVGAGI. V dropped 4 bases and J dropped 12; count of bases not matched to a gene: 11. This CDR3 contains 15 residues. CDR3: CASSSGQGAVHVQFI. For the CDR3, the DNA is TGTGCCAGCAGTTCCGGACAGGGGGCAGTCCATGTGCAGTTCATC.

Many counts were recorded for this clonotype. The chain has TRBV4-1 and TRBJ1-3, with D possibly matching TRBD1 (6 bases). The V gene lost 3 bases and the J gene lost 0 bases, with 15 bases spanning the gap. Germline-derived CDR1 and CDR2 are MGHRA and YSYEKL. This CDR3 comprises 17 residues. CDR3 loop: CASSHGGHQSSGNTIYF. The CDR3, as DNA: TGCGCCAGCAGCCACGGGGGACATCAGAGCTCTGGAAACACCATATATTTT.